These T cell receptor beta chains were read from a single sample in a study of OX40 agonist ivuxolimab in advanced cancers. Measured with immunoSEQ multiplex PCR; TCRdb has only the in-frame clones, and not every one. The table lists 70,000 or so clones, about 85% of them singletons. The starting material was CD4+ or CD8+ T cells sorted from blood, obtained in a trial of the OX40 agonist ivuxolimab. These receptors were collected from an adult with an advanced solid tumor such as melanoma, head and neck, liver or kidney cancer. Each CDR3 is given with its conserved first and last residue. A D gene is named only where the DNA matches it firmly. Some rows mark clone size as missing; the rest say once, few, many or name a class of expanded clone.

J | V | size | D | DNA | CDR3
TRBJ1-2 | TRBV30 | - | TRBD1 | TGTGCCTGGAGTCGGGACAGGCCCCGCGGCTACACCTTC | CAWSRDRPRGYTF
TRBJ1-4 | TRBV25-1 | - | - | TGTGCCAGCAGGGAAATGGGGGATGAAAAACTGTTTTTT | CASREMGDEKLFF
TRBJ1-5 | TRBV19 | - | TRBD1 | TGTGCCAGTAGTATAATAACAGGGGGGGGGAATCAGCCCCAGCATTTT | CASSIITGGGNQPQHF
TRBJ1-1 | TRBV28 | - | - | TGTGCCAGCAGTCCCCTCACTGAAGCTTTCTTT | CASSPLTEAFF
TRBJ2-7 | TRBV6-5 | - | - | TGTGCCAGCAGTTACGGTCCGTCCTACGAGCAGTACTTC | CASSYGPSYEQYF
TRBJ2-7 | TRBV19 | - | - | TGTGCCAGTAGTATACGGGGTGGCGAGCAGTACTTC | CASSIRGGEQYF
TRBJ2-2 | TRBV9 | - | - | TGTGCCAGCAGCGTAGGGAACACCGGGGAGCTGTTTTTT | CASSVGNTGELFF
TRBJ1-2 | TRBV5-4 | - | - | TGTGCCAGCAGCTCCGCAGGGCGGGCCTATGGCTACACCTTC | CASSSAGRAYGYTF
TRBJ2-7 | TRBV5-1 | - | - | TGCGCCAGCAGCGGGGGACACACACCTTTCTACGAGCAGTACTTC | CASSGGHTPFYEQYF
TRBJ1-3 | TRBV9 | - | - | TGTGCCAGCAGCGCCAAGACAGCGGTAGGAAACACCATATATTTT | CASSAKTAVGNTIYF
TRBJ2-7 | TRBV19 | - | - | TGTGCCAGTAGCAAAGGGGGTTGGACGATATCCTACGAGCAGTACTTC | CASSKGGWTISYEQYF
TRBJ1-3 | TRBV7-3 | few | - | TGTGCCAGCAGCTTACTATTAGGAAACACCATATATTTT | CASSLLLGNTIYF
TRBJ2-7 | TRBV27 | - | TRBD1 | TGTGCCAGCAGTCTTCCCGGACAGGGCCCCTACGAGCAGTACTTC | CASSLPGQGPYEQYF
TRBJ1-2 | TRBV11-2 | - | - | TGTGCCAGCAGCTTAGGCAGGGCCTATGGCTACACCTTC | CASSLGRAYGYTF
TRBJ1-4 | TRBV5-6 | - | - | TGTGCCAGCAGCTTGGCTTCGGGGGCGGGTGAAAAACTGTTTTTT | CASSLASGAGEKLFF
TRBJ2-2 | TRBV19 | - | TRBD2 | TGTGCCAGTAGTATAGACGGGACTATCTACACCGGGGAGCTGTTTTTT | CASSIDGTIYTGELFF
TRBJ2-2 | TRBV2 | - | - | TGTGCCAGCAGTTTAAGAGGACTTCAAACGGCCGGGGAGCTGTTTTTT | CASSLRGLQTAGELFF
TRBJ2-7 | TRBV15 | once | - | TGTGCCACCAGTGGCAGGGCTCGCGGAGAGCAGTACTTC | CATSGRARGEQYF
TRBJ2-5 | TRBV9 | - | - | TGTGCCAGCAGCGTAGCCGGGGGCGGGCTTCAAGAGACCCAGTACTTC | CASSVAGGGLQETQYF
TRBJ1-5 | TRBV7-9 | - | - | TGTGCCAGCAGCTTAAATTCACGGGATCAGCCCCAGCATTTT | CASSLNSRDQPQHF
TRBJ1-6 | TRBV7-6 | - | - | TGTGCCAGCAGCCTCTTGGCGGTGGCTGGATTAAAAAAGGGGTCACCCCTCCACTTT | CASSLLAVAGLKKGSPLHF
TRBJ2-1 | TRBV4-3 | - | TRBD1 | TGCGCCAGCAGCCAAGGTGGGACAGGGGGGCACAATGAGCAGTTCTTC | CASSQGGTGGHNEQFF
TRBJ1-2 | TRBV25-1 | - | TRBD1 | TGTGCCAGCAGTGCAAGGGAGACAGGGGTATATGGCTACACCTTC | CASSARETGVYGYTF
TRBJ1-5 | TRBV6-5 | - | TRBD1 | TGTGCCAGCAGTTTCGACAGGGGCTCCAATCAGCCCCAGCATTTT | CASSFDRGSNQPQHF
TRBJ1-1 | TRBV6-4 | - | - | TGTGCCAGCAGTGATCCGACGACAGGATTGAACACTGAAGCTTTCTTT | CASSDPTTGLNTEAFF
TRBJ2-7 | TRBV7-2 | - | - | TGTGCCAGCAGCTTAGGTGCCCGCGCCTACGAGCAGTACTTC | CASSLGARAYEQYF
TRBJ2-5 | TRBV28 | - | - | TGTGCCAGCAGTTCCACTATCCGGACCCAGTACTTC | CASSSTIRTQYF
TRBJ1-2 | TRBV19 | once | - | TGTGCCAGTATGAGAAGGGGGACGGATGGCTACACCTTC | CASMRRGTDGYTF
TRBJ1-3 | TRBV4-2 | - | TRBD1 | TGTGCCAGCAGCCAAGGACAGGGAGCTGGAAACACCATATATTTT | CASSQGQGAGNTIYF
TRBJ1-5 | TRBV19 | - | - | TGTGCCAGTAGTATACCACGCGGGGGCAATCAGCCCCAGCATTTT | CASSIPRGGNQPQHF
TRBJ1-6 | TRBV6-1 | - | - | TGTGCCAGCACTCTTACGGGGGTTACTTCACCCCTCCACTTT | CASTLTGVTSPLHF
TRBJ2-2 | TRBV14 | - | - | TGTGCCAGCAGCCGGGGGGTCGGAACCGGGGAGCTGTTTTTT | CASSRGVGTGELFF
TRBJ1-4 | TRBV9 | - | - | TGTGCCAGCAGCGCCCACGGACATAATGAAAAACTGTTTTTT | CASSAHGHNEKLFF
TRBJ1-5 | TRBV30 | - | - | TGTGCCTGGAGTGTAGGGCGGGCCTACAATCAGCCCCAGCATTTT | CAWSVGRAYNQPQHF
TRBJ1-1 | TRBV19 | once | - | TGTGCCAGTACTCTGGGCAGGGCGGCTAACACTGAAGCTTTCTTT | CASTLGRAANTEAFF
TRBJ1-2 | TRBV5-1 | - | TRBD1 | TGCGCCAGCAGCGCGACAGGGGCTATTCCTTATGGCTACACCTTC | CASSATGAIPYGYTF
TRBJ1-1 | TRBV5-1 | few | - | TGCGCCAGCAGCTTGGTTCCACCCGGGACAGAAGCTTTCTTT | CASSLVPPGTEAFF
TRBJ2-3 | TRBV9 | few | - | TGTGCCAGCAATGTCGGGGGCCACGTCACAGATACGCAGTATTTT | CASNVGGHVTDTQYF
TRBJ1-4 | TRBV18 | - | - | TGTGCCAGCTCAGTTGGCAATTTTAATGAAAAACTGTTTTTT | CASSVGNFNEKLFF
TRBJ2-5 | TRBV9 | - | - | TGTGCCAGCAGCGTAGAAGGGGCCCGAGAGACCCAGTACTTC | CASSVEGARETQYF